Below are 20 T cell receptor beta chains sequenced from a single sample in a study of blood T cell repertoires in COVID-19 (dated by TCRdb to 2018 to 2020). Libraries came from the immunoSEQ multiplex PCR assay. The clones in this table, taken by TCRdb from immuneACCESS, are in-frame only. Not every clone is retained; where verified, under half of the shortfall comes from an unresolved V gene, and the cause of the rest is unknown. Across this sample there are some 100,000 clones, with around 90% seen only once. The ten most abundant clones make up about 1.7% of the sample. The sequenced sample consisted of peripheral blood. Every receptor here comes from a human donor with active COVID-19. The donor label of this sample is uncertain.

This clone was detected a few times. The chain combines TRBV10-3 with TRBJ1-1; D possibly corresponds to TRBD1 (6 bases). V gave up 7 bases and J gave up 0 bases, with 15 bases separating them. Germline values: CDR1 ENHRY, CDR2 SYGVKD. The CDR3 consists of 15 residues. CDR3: CAINDVDSLNTEAFF. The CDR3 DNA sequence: TGTGCCATCAACGATGTGGACAGCCTGAACACTGAAGCTTTCTTT.

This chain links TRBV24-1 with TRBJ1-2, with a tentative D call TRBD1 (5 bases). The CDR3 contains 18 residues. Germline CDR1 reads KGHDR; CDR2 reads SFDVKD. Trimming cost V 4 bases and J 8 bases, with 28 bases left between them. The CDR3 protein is CATSESGGRPTRGGGYTF. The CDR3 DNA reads TGTGCCACCAGTGAGTCGGGAGGGAGGCCCACTCGGGGGGGAGGCTACACCTTC.

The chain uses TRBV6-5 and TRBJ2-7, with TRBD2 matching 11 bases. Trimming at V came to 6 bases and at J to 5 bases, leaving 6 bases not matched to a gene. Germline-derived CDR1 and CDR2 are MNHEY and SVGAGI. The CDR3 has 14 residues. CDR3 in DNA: TGTGCCAGCAGGTTGACTAGCGGGGACCACGAGCAGTACTTC. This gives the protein CASRLTSGDHEQYF.

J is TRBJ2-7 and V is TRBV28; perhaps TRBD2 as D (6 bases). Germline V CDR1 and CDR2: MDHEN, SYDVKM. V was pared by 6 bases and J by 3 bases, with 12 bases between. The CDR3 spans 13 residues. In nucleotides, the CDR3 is TGTGCCAGCAGACCCCCGGGGGACTACGAGCAGTACTTC. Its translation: CASRPPGDYEQYF.

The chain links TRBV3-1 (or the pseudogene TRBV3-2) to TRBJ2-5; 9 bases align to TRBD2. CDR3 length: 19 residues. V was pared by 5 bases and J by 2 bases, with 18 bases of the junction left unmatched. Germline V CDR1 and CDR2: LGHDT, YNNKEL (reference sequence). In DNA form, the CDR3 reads TGTGCCAGCAGCAGAAGGGGAAGTTATAGCGGGGGAGTACAAGAGACCCAGTACTTC. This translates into CASSRRGSYSGGVQETQYF.

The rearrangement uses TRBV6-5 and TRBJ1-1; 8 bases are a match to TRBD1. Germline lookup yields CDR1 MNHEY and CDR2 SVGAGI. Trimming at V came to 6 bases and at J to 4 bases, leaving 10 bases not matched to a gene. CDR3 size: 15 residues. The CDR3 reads CASSPGYRGSTEAFF. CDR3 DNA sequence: TGTGCCAGCAGCCCCGGATACAGGGGGAGCACTGAAGCTTTCTTT.

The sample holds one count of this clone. The CDR3 sequence is CASSLEQGAIGYTF. The CDR3 DNA reads as TGTGCCAGCAGCTTGGAACAGGGGGCAATTGGCTACACCTTC. The gene calls are TRBV5-6 and TRBJ1-2; 9 nucleotides match TRBD1. The CDR3 sequence is 14 residues long. CDR1 is SGHDT and CDR2 is YYEEEE in the germline V gene. V dropped 0 bases and J dropped 7; count of bases not matched to a gene: 4.

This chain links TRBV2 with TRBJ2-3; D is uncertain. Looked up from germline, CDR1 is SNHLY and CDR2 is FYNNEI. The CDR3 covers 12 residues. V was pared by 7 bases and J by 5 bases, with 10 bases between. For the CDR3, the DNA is TGTGCCAGCATGGCCCCTGGAGATACGCAGTATTTT. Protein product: CASMAPGDTQYF.

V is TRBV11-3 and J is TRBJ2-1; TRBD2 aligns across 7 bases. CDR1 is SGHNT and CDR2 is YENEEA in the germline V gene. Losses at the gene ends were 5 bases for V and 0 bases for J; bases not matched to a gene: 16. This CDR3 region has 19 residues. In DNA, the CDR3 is TGTGCCAGCAGCCCCGAGGGATGGCTAGCGGTTTACTCCTACAATGAGCAGTTCTTC. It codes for CASSPEGWLAVYSYNEQFF. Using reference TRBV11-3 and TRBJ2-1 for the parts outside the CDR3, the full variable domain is EAGVVQSPRYKIIEKKQPVAFWCNPISGHNTLYWYLQNLGQGPELLIRYENEEAVDDSQLPKDRFSAERLKGVDSTLKIQPAELGDSAVYLCASSPEGWLAVYSYNEQFFGPGTRLTVL.

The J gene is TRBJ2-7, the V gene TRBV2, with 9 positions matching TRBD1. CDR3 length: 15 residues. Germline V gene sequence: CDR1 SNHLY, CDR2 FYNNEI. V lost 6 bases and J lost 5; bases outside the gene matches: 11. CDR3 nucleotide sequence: TGTGCCAGCAGGCTACCGGGACAGGGAACCCACGAGCAGTACTTC. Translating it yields CASRLPGQGTHEQYF.

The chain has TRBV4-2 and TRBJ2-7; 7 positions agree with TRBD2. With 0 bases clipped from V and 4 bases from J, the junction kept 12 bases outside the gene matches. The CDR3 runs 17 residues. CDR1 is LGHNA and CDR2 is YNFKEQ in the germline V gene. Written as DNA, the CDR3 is TGTGCCAGCAGCCAAGAGGTCCAGCGGGGTGAGACGTACGAGCAGTACTTC. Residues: CASSQEVQRGETYEQYF.

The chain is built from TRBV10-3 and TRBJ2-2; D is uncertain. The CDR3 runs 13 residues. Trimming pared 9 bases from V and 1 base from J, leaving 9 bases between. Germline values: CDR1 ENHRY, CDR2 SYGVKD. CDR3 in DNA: TGTGCCATAGCACCATTGAACACCGGGGAGCTGTTTTTT. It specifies CAIAPLNTGELFF.

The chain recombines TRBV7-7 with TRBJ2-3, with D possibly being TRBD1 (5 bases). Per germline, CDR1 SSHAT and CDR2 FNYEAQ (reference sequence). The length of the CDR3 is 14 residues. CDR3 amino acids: CASSQTRDEDTQYF. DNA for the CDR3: TGTGCTAGCTCCCAGACCAGGGATGAAGATACGCAGTATTTT.

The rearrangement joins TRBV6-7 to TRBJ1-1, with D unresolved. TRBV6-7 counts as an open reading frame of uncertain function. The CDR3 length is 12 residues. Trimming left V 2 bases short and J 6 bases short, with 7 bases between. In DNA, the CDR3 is TGTGCCAGCAGTTACAATGTCTCTGAAGCTTTCTTT. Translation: CASSYNVSEAFF.

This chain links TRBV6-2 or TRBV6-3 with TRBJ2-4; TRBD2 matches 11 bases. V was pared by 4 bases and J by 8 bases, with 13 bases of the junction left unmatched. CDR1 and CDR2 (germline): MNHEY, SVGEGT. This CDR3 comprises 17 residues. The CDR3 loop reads CASSFSGGAESPYIQYF. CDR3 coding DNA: TGTGCCAGCAGTTTTAGCGGGGGGGCCGAATCTCCGTACATTCAGTACTTC.

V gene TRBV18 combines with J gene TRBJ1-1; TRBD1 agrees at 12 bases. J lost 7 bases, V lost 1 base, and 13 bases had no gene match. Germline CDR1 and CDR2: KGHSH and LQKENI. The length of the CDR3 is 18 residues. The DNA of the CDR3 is TGTGCCAGCTCACCACTGGGGACAGGGGGCCTCGTCGGCATTGAAGCTTTCTTT. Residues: CASSPLGTGGLVGIEAFF.

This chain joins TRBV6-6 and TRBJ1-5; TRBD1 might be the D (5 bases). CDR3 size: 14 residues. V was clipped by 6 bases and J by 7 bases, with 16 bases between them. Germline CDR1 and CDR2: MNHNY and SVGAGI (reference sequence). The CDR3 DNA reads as TGTGCCAGCAGGTACGGGGAGGGGCACCAGCCCCAGCATTTT. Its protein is CASRYGEGHQPQHF.

The chain's CDR3 is CASSLPPGTGSYNEQFF. For the CDR3, the DNA is TGCGCCAGCAGCTTACCCCCGGGGACAGGGTCCTACAATGAGCAGTTCTTC. The gene calls are TRBV5-1 and TRBJ2-1; TRBD1 aligns across 9 bases. The CDR3 is made up of 17 amino acids. With V trimmed by 2 bases and J by 1 base, 7 bases remained unmatched. Germline V CDR1 and CDR2: SGHRS, YFSETQ.

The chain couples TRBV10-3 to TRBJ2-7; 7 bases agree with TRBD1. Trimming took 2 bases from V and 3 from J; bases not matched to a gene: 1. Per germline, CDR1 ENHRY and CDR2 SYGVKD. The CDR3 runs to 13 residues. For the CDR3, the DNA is TGTGCCATCAGTGAGGACAGGGACTACGAGCAGTACTTC. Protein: CAISEDRDYEQYF.

Here the CDR3 DNA reads TGTGCCAGCAGTTCCGACGGACTAGCGGGGGGAAACTACGAGCAGTACTTC. Encoded protein: CASSSDGLAGGNYEQYF. The V and J genes are TRBV6-8 and TRBJ2-7; 14 nucleotides match TRBD2. The CDR3 is 17 amino acids. J was trimmed by 3 bases and V by 4 bases; bases with no gene match: 8. CDR1 is MNHGY, CDR2 SAAAGT, per germline.